This T cell receptor (beta chain) was obtained from a study of cytotoxic CD8 clonotypes in ibrutinib-treated CLL. Study observations and caveats: Timing of sampling differed between sustained-remission and progressing patients.

Clones were read by immunoSEQ multiplex PCR, and TCRdb kept only the in-frame ones, dropping some. The sample lists about 310,000 clones, 80% seen once, with over 6.5% in the top ten. There are a few counts of this clone. Its antigen is not identified. The CDR3 spans 14 residues. From germline, CDR1 is SEHNR and CDR2 FQNEAQ (reference sequence). Losses at the gene ends were 5 bases for V and 5 bases for J; bases not matched to a gene: 8. The sequencing here drew on PBMCs, taken before ibrutinib treatment. The origin of this receptor is a human donor with chronic lymphocytic leukemia. The V gene is TRBV7-9, the J gene TRBJ2-7, with 8 bases that match TRBD1. For the CDR3, the DNA is TGTGCCAGCAGCCCAAGGGACAGGTCGGACGAGCAGTACTTC. Translating it yields CASSPRDRSDEQYF.